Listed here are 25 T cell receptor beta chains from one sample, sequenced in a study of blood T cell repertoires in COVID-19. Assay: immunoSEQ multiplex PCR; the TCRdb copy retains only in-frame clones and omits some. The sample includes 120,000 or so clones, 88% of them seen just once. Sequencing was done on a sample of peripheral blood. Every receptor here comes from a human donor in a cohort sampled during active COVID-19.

The CDR3, as DNA: TGTGCCAGCAGCACGAACGCGGGGGGATTCTATGGCTACACCTTC. Amino acids: CASSTNAGGFYGYTF. The rearrangement links TRBV5-4 to TRBJ1-2; possible D gene TRBD1, 5 bases. CDR3 length: 15 residues. Per the germline V gene, CDR1 is SGHNT and CDR2 is YYREEE (reference sequence). With 4 bases removed from V and 4 bases from J, the gap between germline ends came to 17 bases.

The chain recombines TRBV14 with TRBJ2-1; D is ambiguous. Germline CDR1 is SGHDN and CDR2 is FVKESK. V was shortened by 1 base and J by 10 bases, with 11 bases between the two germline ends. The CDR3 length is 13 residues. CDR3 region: CASSQVLVGEQFF. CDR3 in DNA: TGTGCCAGCAGCCAAGTGCTAGTCGGCGAGCAGTTCTTC.

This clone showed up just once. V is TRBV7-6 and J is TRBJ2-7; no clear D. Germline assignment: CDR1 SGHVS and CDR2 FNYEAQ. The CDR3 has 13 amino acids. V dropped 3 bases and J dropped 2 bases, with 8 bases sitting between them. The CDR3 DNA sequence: TGTGCCAGCAGCTTTTCAGAAACCTACGAGCAGTACTTC. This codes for CASSFSETYEQYF.

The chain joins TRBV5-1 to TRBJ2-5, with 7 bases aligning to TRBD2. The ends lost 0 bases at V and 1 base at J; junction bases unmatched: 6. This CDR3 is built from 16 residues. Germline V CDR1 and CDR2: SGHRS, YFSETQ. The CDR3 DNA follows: TGCGCCAGCAGCTTGGTCTTGCGGGGGACCCAAGAGACCCAGTACTTC. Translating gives CASSLVLRGTQETQYF.

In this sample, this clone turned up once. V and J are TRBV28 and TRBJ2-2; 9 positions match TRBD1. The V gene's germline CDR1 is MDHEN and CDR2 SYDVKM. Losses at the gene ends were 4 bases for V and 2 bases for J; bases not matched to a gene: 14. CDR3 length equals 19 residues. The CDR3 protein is CASSSLWIGTGINTGELFF. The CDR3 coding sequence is TGTGCCAGCAGTTCTTTATGGATTGGGACAGGGATTAACACCGGGGAGCTGTTTTTT. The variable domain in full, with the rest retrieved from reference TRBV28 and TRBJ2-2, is DVKVTQSSRYLVKRTGEKVFLECVQDMDHENMFWYRQDPGLGLRLIYFSYDVKMKEKGDIPEGYSVSREKKERFSLILESASTNQTSMYLCASSSLWIGTGINTGELFFGEGSRLTVL.

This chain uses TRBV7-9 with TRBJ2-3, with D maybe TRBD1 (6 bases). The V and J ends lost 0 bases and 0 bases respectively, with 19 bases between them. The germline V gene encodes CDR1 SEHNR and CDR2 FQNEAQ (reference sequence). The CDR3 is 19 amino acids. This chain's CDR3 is CASSLAVLLRGTSTDTQYF. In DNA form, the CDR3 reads TGTGCCAGCAGCTTAGCGGTACTCCTCAGGGGAACTAGCACAGATACGCAGTATTTT.

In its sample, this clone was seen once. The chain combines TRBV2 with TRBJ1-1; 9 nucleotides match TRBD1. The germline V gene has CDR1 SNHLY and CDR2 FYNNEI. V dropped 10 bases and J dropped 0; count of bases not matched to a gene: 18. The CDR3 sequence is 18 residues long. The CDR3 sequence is CAISDRGRVMFMNTEAFF. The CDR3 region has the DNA TGTGCCATCTCGGACAGGGGAAGGGTCATGTTCATGAACACTGAAGCTTTCTTT.

CDR3 residues: CASSHRTGSVSGNTIYF. The DNA for the CDR3 is TGCGCCAGCAGCCATCGAACAGGGTCCGTCTCTGGAAACACCATATATTTT. This chain links TRBV5-1 with TRBJ1-3, with a tentative D call TRBD1 (6 bases). The V gene lost 4 bases and the J gene lost 0 bases, with 17 bases spanning the gap. The CDR3 contains 17 residues. Germline loops: CDR1 SGHRS, CDR2 YFSETQ.

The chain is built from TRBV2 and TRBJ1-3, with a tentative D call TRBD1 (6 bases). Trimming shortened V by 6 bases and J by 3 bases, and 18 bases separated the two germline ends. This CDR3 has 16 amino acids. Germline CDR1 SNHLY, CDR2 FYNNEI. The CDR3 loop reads CASSAQGPENGNTIYF. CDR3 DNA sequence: TGTGCCAGCAGCGCACAGGGCCCTGAGAATGGAAACACCATATATTTT.

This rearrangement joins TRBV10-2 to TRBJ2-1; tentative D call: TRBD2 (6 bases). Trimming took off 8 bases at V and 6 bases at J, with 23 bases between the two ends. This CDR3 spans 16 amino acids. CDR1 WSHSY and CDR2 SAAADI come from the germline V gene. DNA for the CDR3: TGCGCCAGCGCAATCAGAGGGTGGGGGGTCGCCAATGAGCAGTTCTTC. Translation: CASAIRGWGVANEQFF.

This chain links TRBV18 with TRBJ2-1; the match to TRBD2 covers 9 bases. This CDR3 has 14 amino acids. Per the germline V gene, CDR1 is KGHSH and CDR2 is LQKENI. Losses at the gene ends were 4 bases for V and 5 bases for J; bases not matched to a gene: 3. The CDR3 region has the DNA TGTGCCAGCTCACTGTTAGCGGGGGACAATGAGCAGTTCTTC. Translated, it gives CASSLLAGDNEQFF.

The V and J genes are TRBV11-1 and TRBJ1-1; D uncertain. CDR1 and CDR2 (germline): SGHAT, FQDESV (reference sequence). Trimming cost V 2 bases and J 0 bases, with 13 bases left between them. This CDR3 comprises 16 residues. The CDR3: CASSLNGRYMNTEAFF. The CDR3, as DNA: TGTGCCAGCAGCTTAAACGGTAGATATATGAACACTGAAGCTTTCTTT.

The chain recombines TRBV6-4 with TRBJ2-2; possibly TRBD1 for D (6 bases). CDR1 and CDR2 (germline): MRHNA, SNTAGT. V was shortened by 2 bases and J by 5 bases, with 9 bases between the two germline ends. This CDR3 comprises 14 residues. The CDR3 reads CASSDEGETGELFF. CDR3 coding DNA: TGTGCCAGCAGTGACGAGGGGGAGACCGGGGAGCTGTTTTTT.

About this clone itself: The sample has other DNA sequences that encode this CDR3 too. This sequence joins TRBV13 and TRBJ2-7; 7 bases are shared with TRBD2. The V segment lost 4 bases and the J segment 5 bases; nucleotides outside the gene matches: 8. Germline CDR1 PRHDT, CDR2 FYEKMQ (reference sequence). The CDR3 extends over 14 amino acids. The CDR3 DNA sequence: TGTGCCAGCAGCTCGGGTCTGGGGGGGGACGAGCAGTACTTC. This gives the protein CASSSGLGGDEQYF.

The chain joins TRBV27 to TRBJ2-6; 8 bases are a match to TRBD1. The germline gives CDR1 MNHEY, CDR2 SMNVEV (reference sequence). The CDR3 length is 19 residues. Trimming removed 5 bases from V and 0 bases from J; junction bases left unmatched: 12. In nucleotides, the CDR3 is TGTGCCAGCAGTCCCTTATACCGGACAGGGAGCTCTGGGGCCAACGTCCTGACTTTC. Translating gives CASSPLYRTGSSGANVLTF.

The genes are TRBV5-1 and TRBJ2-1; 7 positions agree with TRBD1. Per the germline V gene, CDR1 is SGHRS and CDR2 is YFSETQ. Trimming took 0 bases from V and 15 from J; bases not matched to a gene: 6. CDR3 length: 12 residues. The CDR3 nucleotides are TGCGCCAGCAGCTTGGAGACAGGGCTTTTGTTCTTC. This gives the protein CASSLETGLLFF. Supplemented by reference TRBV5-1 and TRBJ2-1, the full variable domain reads KAGVTQTPRYLIKTRGQQVTLSCSPISGHRSVSWYQQTPGQGLQFLFEYFSETQRNKGNFPGRFSGRQFSNSRSEMNVSTLELGDSALYLCASSLETGLLFFGPGTRLTVL.

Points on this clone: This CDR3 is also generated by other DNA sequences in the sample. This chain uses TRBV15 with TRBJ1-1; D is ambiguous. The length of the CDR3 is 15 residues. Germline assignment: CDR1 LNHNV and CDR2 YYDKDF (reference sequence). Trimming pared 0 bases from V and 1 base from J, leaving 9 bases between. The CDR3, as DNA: TGTGCCACCAGCAGAGAGGGCAGGTCGAACACTGAAGCTTTCTTT. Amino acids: CATSREGRSNTEAFF.

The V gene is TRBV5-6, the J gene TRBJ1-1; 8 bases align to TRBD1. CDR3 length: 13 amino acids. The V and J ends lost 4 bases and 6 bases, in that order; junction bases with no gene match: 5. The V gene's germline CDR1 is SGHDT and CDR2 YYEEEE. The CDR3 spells CASSTGGTAEAFF. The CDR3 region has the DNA TGTGCCAGCAGCACAGGGGGTACGGCTGAAGCTTTCTTT.

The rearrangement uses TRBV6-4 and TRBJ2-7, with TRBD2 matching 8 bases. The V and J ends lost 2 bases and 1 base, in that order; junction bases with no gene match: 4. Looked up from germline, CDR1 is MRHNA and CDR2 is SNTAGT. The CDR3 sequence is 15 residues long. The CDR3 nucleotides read TGTGCCAGCAGTGACCTAGCGGGTCCATCCTACGAGCAGTACTTC. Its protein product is CASSDLAGPSYEQYF.

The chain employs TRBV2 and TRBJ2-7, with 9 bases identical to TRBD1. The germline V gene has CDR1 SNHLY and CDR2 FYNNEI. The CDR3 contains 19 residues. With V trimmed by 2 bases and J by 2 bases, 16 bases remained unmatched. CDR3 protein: CASSEINGTGTPFPYEQYF. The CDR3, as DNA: TGTGCCAGCAGTGAAATAAATGGGACAGGGACACCGTTTCCCTACGAGCAGTACTTC.

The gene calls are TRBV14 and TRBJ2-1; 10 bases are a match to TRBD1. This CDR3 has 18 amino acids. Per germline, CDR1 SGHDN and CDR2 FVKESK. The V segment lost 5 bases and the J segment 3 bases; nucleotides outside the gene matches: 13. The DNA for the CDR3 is TGTGCCAGCAGCTATGGGACAGGGGAGGCTTTTCTCTACAATGAGCAGTTCTTC. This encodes CASSYGTGEAFLYNEQFF.

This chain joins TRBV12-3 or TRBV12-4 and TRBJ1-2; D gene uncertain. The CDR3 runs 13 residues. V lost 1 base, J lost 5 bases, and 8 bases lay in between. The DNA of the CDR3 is TGTGCCAGCAGTTTAGACAGAAGATATGGCTACACCTTC. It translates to CASSLDRRYGYTF.

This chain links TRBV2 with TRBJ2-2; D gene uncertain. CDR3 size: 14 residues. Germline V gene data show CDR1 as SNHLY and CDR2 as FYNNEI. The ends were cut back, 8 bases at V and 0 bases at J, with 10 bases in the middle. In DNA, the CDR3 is TGTGCCAGCGAGGTTCATGCGAACACCGGGGAGCTGTTTTTT. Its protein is CASEVHANTGELFF.

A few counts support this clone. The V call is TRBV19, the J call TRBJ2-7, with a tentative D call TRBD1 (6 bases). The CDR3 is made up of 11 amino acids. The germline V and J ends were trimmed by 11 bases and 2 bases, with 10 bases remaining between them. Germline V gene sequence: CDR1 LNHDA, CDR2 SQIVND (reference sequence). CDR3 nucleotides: TGTGCCTCAGGGGTCCCCTACGAGCAGTACTTC. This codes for CASGVPYEQYF.

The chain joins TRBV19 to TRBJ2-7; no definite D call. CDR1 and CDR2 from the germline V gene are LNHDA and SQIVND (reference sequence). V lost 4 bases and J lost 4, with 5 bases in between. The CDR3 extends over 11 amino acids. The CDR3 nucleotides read TGTGCCAGTAGTAACGGTTACGAGCAGTACTTC. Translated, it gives CASSNGYEQYF.